This T cell receptor (beta chain) came from a study of T cells in localized non-small cell lung cancer. Study conclusions and caveats: The appearance of a median approximately 57 of the top 100 tumor clones was seen in adjacent lung. Because only a single region of the tumor was sequenced, heterogeneity remains possible. Measurement of T cell clonality placed uninvolved adjacent lung highest, above the level in tumor.

Looked up from germline, CDR1 is MRHNA and CDR2 is SNTAGT. With 2 bases removed from V and 0 bases from J, the gap between germline ends came to 12 bases. This CDR3 spans 16 amino acids. The protocol was immunoSEQ multiplex PCR, while the TCRdb copy is restricted to in-frame clones and leaves out a portion. The sample includes about 30,000 clones, roughly 91% of them seen just once. Concerning this clone itself: Its antigen is unidentified.

The receptor was isolated from a female donor at least 60 years old with stage III squamous cell lung carcinoma. The V gene is TRBV6-4, the J gene TRBJ2-3; D is possibly TRBD2 (6 bases). The material was peripheral blood, obtained before any cancer treatment. DNA for the CDR3: TGTGCCAGCAGTGACCTCCCTAGCGTGAGCACAGATACGCAGTATTTT. It yields the protein CASSDLPSVSTDTQYF.